Detailed here is one TCR beta chain. Its antigen remains unidentified. Base qualities are not provided; no much larger clone lies one nucleotide away. The data were obtained in a study of OX40 agonist ivuxolimab in advanced cancers. Background on the whole study: The costimulatory receptor OX40 (CD134) was targeted by ivuxolimab, a fully human IgG2 agonistic monoclonal antibody. Of the approximately 50 dose-escalation patients, hepatocellular carcinoma was present in about 20, melanoma in approximately 15, renal cell carcinoma in 9 and head and neck cancer in 9. Prior anti-PD-1, anti-PD-L1 or anti-CTLA-4 therapy was permitted, and approximately 39% of dose-escalation patients had received checkpoint inhibitors. Three dose-escalation patients achieved partial responses, one with hepatocellular carcinoma and two with cutaneous melanoma. Intravenous ivuxolimab was administered to patients every 2 weeks at six dose levels: 0.01, 0.1, 0.3, 1.5, 3 and 10 mg/kg. The paper reports the monotherapy dose-escalation portion (N of about 54 patients) of the phase I ivuxolimab trial. The dose-escalation cohort was roughly 83% male with a mean age of approximately 60 years, ranging from about 23 to 85. Peripheral TCRbeta sequencing was intended to test whether TCR sequence diversity was altered and clonal T-cell expansion was caused by ivuxolimab.

For sequencing of the TCRbeta CDR3 region, genomic DNA was extracted from the sorted cells. TCRbeta CDR3 regions were sequenced using the immunoSEQ Assay. Drawn from immuneACCESS, this table holds only the in-frame rearrangements with V and J called that TCRdb kept. Clones are partly lost; checked studies trace under half to an unresolved V gene and leave the rest unexplained. For this sample the table gives 70,000 to 90,000 clones, of which 84% were detected only once. In total, the top ten clones hold 5.5% to 7.5% of the sample. The trial excluded patients who had a history of autoimmune disease or who were on systemic immunosuppression. In every dose cohort, peripheral blood was drawn for TCR sequencing at baseline, cycle 4 day 1, and cycle 7 day 1. The samples were taken from a phase I, first-in-human, multicenter, open-label dose-escalation trial of ivuxolimab. Adults with locally advanced or metastatic melanoma, renal cell, hepatocellular, or head and neck squamous cell carcinoma were enrolled in the trial. CD4+ and CD8+ T cells were sorted separately from peripheral blood before TCR sequencing.

Trimming at the junction amounts to 0 bases on V and 12 bases on J, and the germline ends lie 12 bases apart. The germline V gene specifies KGHSY as CDR1 and FQNENV as CDR2. The CDR3 starts with the cysteine, ends with the phenylalanine, and has 13 residues. Only the CDR3 DNA stays, 39 bases, in frame from base 1. Findings and caveats that apply to the study as a whole: Low levels of normalized T-cell clonal expansion were also seen in some patients who did not respond. On average, CD8+ T cells showed more expanded clones than CD4+ T cells after ivuxolimab. Antigen specificity was not determined for the clonally expanded peripheral T cells. At doses of 0.1 to 3.0 mg/kg, clonal expansion of both CD4+ and CD8+ blood T cells was observed from baseline to week 6. In partial responders in the 0.1-3.0 mg/kg groups, normalized peripheral clonal expansion was found to be among the lowest, especially among CD8+ T cells.

The origin of this receptor is an adult with an advanced solid tumor such as melanoma, head and neck, liver or kidney cancer. Here the chain combines TRBV16 and TRBJ1-5; too little of a D gene remains to name it. The input for sequencing was CD4+ or CD8+ T cells sorted from blood, taken in a trial of the OX40 agonist ivuxolimab. CDR3 protein: CASSQSPDLLQHF. The nucleotides are TGTGCCAGCAGCCAATCTCCGGATTTGCTCCAGCATTTT.